This TCR beta chain was recovered during a study of monozygotic twins with inflammatory bowel disease. Study outcomes and limitations: Among twins, concordant and discordant pairs did not differ in repertoire similarity, possibly from limited power. IBD patients carried less diverse TCRbeta repertoires (inverse Simpson) than healthy co-twins.

cDNA was produced in eight separate reactions per sample. Reprocessing the 5' RACE reads, TCRdb reports a single entry for every CDR3 protein and omits DNA. Its listing shows 200,000 to 250,000 distinct CDR3 sequences. The CDR3 contains 17 residues. Germline CDR1 and CDR2: SGHRS and YFSETQ. Of note for this clonotype: The antigen remains unidentified.

The TCR sequence derives from a human donor with ulcerative colitis or Crohn's disease, or a healthy co-twin of an affected twin (not recorded which). V usage is TRBV5-1 and J usage is TRBJ1-5; TCRdb's assignment of TRBD1 cannot be checked, as there is no DNA. The sample consisted of blood. The CDR3 spells CASSLDGGVGGNQPQHF.